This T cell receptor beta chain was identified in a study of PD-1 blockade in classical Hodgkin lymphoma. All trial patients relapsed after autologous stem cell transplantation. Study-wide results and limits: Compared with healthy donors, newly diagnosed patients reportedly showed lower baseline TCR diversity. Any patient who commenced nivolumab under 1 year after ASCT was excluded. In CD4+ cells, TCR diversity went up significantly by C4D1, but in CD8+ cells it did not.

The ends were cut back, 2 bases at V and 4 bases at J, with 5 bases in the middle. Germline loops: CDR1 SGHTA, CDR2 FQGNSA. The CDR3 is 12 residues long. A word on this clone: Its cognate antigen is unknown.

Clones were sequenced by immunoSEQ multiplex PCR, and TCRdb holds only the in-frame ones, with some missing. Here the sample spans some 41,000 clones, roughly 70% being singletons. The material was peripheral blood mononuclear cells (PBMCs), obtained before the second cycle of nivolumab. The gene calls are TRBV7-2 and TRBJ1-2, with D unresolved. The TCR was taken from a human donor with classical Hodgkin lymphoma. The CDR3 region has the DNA TGTGCCAGCAGCTTATCAGGCTATGGCTACACCTTC. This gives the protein CASSLSGYGYTF.